This is a list of T cell receptor beta chains from one sample in a study of T cells in Graves' hyperthyroidism and ophthalmopathy. TCRdb used MiXCR to reprocess the multiplex PCR reads, holding one entry per CDR3 protein. In the table there are almost 600,000 distinct CDR3 sequences, 46% of which are singletons. The specimen sequenced was peripheral blood or thyroid tissue (not recorded which). All receptors derive from a woman between 18 and 30 years old with Graves' hyperthyroidism. The CDR3 runs from the conserved cysteine through the conserved F or W. A D gene is named only where the DNA matches it firmly. Part of the rows lack a size; the others show once, few, many or a class for expanded clones.

V: TRBV11-2
J: TRBJ1-1
size: .
D: TRBD1
DNA: TGTGCCAGCAGCTTACTCCCCCCCACGGACAGGGGGCGGAATGAAGCTTTCTTT
CDR3: CASSLLPPTDRGRNEAFF

V: TRBV7-9
J: TRBJ1-1
size: many
D: TRBD1
DNA: TGTGCCAGCAGCTCCGGGACAGGGCGAGTCACTGAAGCTTTCTTT
CDR3: CASSSGTGRVTEAFF

V: TRBV12-3/TRBV12-4
J: TRBJ1-3
size: many
D: .
DNA: TGTGCCAGCAGCCTTAGAATAGCTCTGTTTAGAAACACCATATATTTT
CDR3: CASSLRIALFRNTIYF

V: TRBV20-1
J: TRBJ2-5
size: .
D: TRBD2
DNA: TGCAGTGCTCCCCGGACTAGCGGGAACCAAGAGACCCAGTACTTC
CDR3: CSAPRTSGNQETQYF

V: TRBV12-3/TRBV12-4
J: TRBJ1-1
size: .
D: TRBD1
DNA: TGTGCCAGCAGGGGACAGGGCGGGCACACTGAAGCTTTCTTT
CDR3: CASRGQGGHTEAFF

V: TRBV20-1
J: TRBJ2-7
size: .
D: .
DNA: TGCAGTGCTAGAGAGACAGGGGAGGGCGAGCAGTACTTC
CDR3: CSARETGEGEQYF

V: TRBV7-2
J: TRBJ2-6
size: many
D: .
DNA: TGTGCCAGCAGCTCAATAAGGGGGGCCAACGTCCTGACTTTC
CDR3: CASSSIRGANVLTF

V: TRBV4-1
J: TRBJ2-7
size: few
D: .
DNA: TGCGCCAGCAGCCAAGGCGAAACCTGCGAGCAGTACTTC
CDR3: CASSQGETCEQYF

V: TRBV10-3
J: TRBJ1-2
size: .
D: .
DNA: TGTGCCAGCAGTTTGACAGGTCGGGGGACGGATTATGGCTACACCTTC
CDR3: CASSLTGRGTDYGYTF

V: TRBV2
J: TRBJ2-5
size: .
D: .
DNA: TGTGCCAGCAGTGAAAGGCAGGGGCTTCGAGAGACCCAGTACTTC
CDR3: CASSERQGLRETQYF

V: TRBV7-3
J: TRBJ1-1
size: .
D: TRBD1
DNA: TGTGCCAGCAAGGGGGACAGGGAGGGCACTGAAGCTTTCTTT
CDR3: CASKGDREGTEAFF

V: TRBV29-1
J: TRBJ1-1
size: once
D: .
DNA: TGCAGCAGCCAACTCCGACGACTGGGTGAAGCTTTCTTT
CDR3: CSSQLRRLGEAFF

V: TRBV7-2
J: TRBJ2-3
size: .
D: .
DNA: TGTGCCAGCAGCTTAGTTCTTTCTAGCACAGATACGCAGTATTTT
CDR3: CASSLVLSSTDTQYF

V: TRBV29-1
J: TRBJ2-5
size: .
D: .
DNA: TGCAGCGTTGAAAGAGGGATACAAGAGACCCAGTACTTC
CDR3: CSVERGIQETQYF

V: TRBV20-1
J: TRBJ1-2
size: many
D: TRBD1
DNA: TGCAGTGCTAGAGGATCAGGGGGCGGGAGCTATGGCTACACCTTC
CDR3: CSARGSGGGSYGYTF

V: TRBV20-1
J: TRBJ1-1
size: .
D: TRBD1
DNA: TGCAGTGCGTGGACAGGGTTGGTCATCGGCACTGAAGCTTTCTTT
CDR3: CSAWTGLVIGTEAFF

V: TRBV7-3
J: TRBJ1-5
size: .
D: .
DNA: TGTGCCAGCAGCTTAGGCGGGACTCAGCATTTT
CDR3: CASSLGGTQHF

V: TRBV12-3/TRBV12-4
J: TRBJ1-1
size: .
D: .
DNA: TGTGCCAGCACCCAGGGGCGTGGGGAGCCTGAAGCTTTCTTT
CDR3: CASTQGRGEPEAFF

V: TRBV10-2
J: TRBJ1-4
size: .
D: .
DNA: TGCGCCAGCAGAGACGGGGAGGGTTACAATGAAAAACTGTTTTTT
CDR3: CASRDGEGYNEKLFF

V: TRBV29-1
J: TRBJ1-1
size: .
D: .
DNA: TGCAGCAGTTTATCGGGCGGTGGAGGGAACACTGAAGCTTTCTTT
CDR3: CSSLSGGGGNTEAFF

V: TRBV18
J: TRBJ2-5
size: .
D: .
DNA: TGTGCCAGCTCACCACTATGGGAAACCCAAGAGACCCAGTACTTC
CDR3: CASSPLWETQETQYF

V: TRBV15
J: TRBJ2-7
size: .
D: .
DNA: TGTGCCACCAGCAGAGCCGGGCGCGGGGATGAGCAGTACTTC
CDR3: CATSRAGRGDEQYF

V: TRBV6-5
J: TRBJ1-4
size: many
D: TRBD1
DNA: TGTGCCAGCAGATATACAGGGGCGGGAGGTGAAAAACTGTTTTTT
CDR3: CASRYTGAGGEKLFF

V: TRBV6-5
J: TRBJ2-7
size: many
D: TRBD1
DNA: TGTGCCAGCAGTTACTCGGGACAGGGTTTCGACGAGCAGTACTTC
CDR3: CASSYSGQGFDEQYF

V: TRBV7-6
J: TRBJ2-7
size: few
D: TRBD2
DNA: TGTGCCAGCAGCGGAATTTTGACACCTAGCGGGTACTCCTACGAGCAGTACTTC
CDR3: CASSGILTPSGYSYEQYF

V: TRBV12-3/TRBV12-4
J: TRBJ2-7
size: many
D: TRBD2
DNA: TGTGCCAGCAGTTTCCATACTAGCGGGAGGAGCTACGAGCAGTACTTC
CDR3: CASSFHTSGRSYEQYF

V: TRBV4-3
J: TRBJ2-5
size: .
D: .
DNA: TGCGCCAGCAGCCAAGGACACCCCGGGCAAGAGACCCAGTACTTC
CDR3: CASSQGHPGQETQYF

V: TRBV20-1
J: TRBJ2-7
size: many
D: TRBD2
DNA: TGCAGTGCAAAGACTAGCGGGAAACCCTACGAGCAGTACTTC
CDR3: CSAKTSGKPYEQYF

V: TRBV5-8
J: TRBJ2-6
size: many
D: TRBD2
DNA: TGTGCCAGCAGCTCACGGACTAGCGGGAATGGGGCCAACGTCCTGACTTTC
CDR3: CASSSRTSGNGANVLTF

V: TRBV20-1
J: TRBJ1-1
size: .
D: .
DNA: TGCAGTGCTAGAGACATAGAAGCTTTCTTT
CDR3: CSARDIEAFF

V: TRBV9
J: TRBJ1-6
size: many
D: .
DNA: TGTGCCAGCAGCGTCTCTGGGGCGTCACCCCTCCACTTT
CDR3: CASSVSGASPLHF

V: TRBV12-3/TRBV12-4
J: TRBJ1-1
size: .
D: .
DNA: TGTGCCAGCAGCCACCGAGGGGGGGACACTGAAGCTTTCTTT
CDR3: CASSHRGGDTEAFF

V: TRBV20-1
J: TRBJ2-1
size: .
D: .
DNA: TGCAGTGCTAGACCACTCCGAGGCGCGAATATTAACAATGAGCAGTTCTTC
CDR3: CSARPLRGANINNEQFF